This passage covers 8 T cell receptor beta chains from one sample sequenced in a study of cytomegalovirus exposure and HLA in healthy donors. This PCR relied on a set of 60 Vbeta primers and 13 Jbeta primers. TCRdb's copy holds only in-frame clones and misses some; the assay was immunoSEQ multiplex PCR. The sample yields about 110,000 clones, about two thirds seen once. Material for sequencing was PBMCs. All receptors come from a boy aged 5-17 years in good health and CMV-seronegative.

A remark on this clone: One junction end does not reproduce the germline sequence, and a read error may be involved. This CDR3 reads CASSLALAGDSVF. In nucleotides, the CDR3 is TGTGCCAGCAGCTTGGCCCTAGCGGGAGATTCGGTCTTC. The chain links TRBV5-6 to TRBJ2-1; 10 nucleotides match TRBD2. This CDR3 region has 13 residues. In germline, CDR1 is SGHDT, CDR2 YYEEEE. The full variable domain, with the rest looked up from reference TRBV5-6 and TRBJ2-1, is DAGVTQSPTHLIKTRGQQVTLRCSPKSGHDTVSWYQQALGQGPQFIFQYYEEEERQRGNFPDRFSGHQFPNYSSELNVNALLLGDSALYLCASSLALAGDSVFGPGTRLTVL.

The chain carries TRBV30 and TRBJ2-7; D unclear. This CDR3 is 15 amino acids long. In germline, CDR1 is GTSNPN, CDR2 SVGIG (reference sequence). The V end lost 2 bases, the J end lost 2 bases, and 16 bases lay between the germline ends. CDR3 loop: CAWSKETARTYEQYF. Here the CDR3 DNA reads TGTGCCTGGAGTAAAGAAACAGCTCGGACCTACGAGCAGTACTTC.

The chain joins TRBV5-5 to TRBJ1-1, with D maybe TRBD1 (5 bases). The CDR3 extends over 15 amino acids. Trimming pared 4 bases from V and 1 base from J, leaving 14 bases between. Germline lookup yields CDR1 SGHKS and CDR2 YYEKEE (reference sequence). CDR3 bases: TGTGCCAGCAGCCTGGAAGGGGTCCCGAACACTGAAGCTTTCTTT. Amino acid sequence: CASSLEGVPNTEAFF.

The rearrangement joins TRBV11-3 to TRBJ1-2, with unresolved D. The CDR3 extends over 14 amino acids. V dropped 0 bases and J dropped 4 bases, with 9 bases sitting between them. Germline V gives CDR1 SGHNT, CDR2 YENEEA. The CDR3: CASSLESYSYGYTF. The DNA of the CDR3 is TGTGCCAGCAGCTTAGAATCGTACAGCTATGGCTACACCTTC.

V and J are TRBV15 and TRBJ1-1; D gene ambiguous. CDR3 size: 15 residues. V gave up 4 bases and J gave up 1 base, with 13 bases separating them. Germline V CDR1 and CDR2: LNHNV, YYDKDF (reference sequence). CDR3 sequence reads: CATSKRVGENTEAFF. The CDR3 DNA reads TGTGCCACCAGCAAGAGAGTCGGGGAGAACACTGAAGCTTTCTTT.

The CDR3 DNA reads TGCAGTGCTAGGGGGGGAAACATTCAGTACTTC. It specifies CSARGGNIQYF. This chain links TRBV20-1 with TRBJ2-4; TRBD2 might be the D (6 bases). V was cut by 3 bases and J by 6 bases, with 6 bases left in between. Germline V gene data show CDR1 as DFQATT and CDR2 as SNEGSKA (reference sequence). The CDR3 consists of 11 residues.

The chain employs TRBV7-7 and TRBJ2-3; a weak D match, TRBD1 (5 bases). V lost 1 base and J 3 bases, leaving 11 bases between the germline ends. Germline V CDR1 and CDR2: SSHAT, FNYEAQ (reference sequence). The CDR3 has 15 amino acids. The CDR3 DNA reads TGTGCCAGCAGCTTAGGGGGCGGCGGTACAGATACGCAGTATTTT. This codes for CASSLGGGGTDTQYF.

This sequence joins TRBV9 and TRBJ2-3, with TRBD2 matching 10 bases. The trim removed 2 bases at V and 1 base at J, leaving 1 base unmatched. This CDR3 contains 15 residues. From germline, CDR1 is SGDLS and CDR2 YYNGEE. CDR3 sequence reads: CASSVTSGGTDTQYF. The CDR3 DNA reads TGTGCCAGCAGCGTTACTAGCGGGGGCACAGATACGCAGTATTTT.